These 32 T cell receptor beta chains came from one sample sequenced in a study of cytomegalovirus exposure and HLA in healthy donors. Vbeta (60) and Jbeta (13) primers were used in the PCR. Sequencing was performed with immunoSEQ multiplex PCR; in TCRdb, only in-frame clones are kept and a portion is missing. The sample shows tens of thousands of clones, around 80% of them seen only once. Sequenced: PBMCs. The receptor set was obtained from a young man in good health and CMV-seronegative.

The genes are TRBV28 and TRBJ2-5; TRBD2 matches at 7 bases. J was trimmed by 5 bases and V by 5 bases; bases with no gene match: 8. Germline V gene data show CDR1 as MDHEN and CDR2 as SYDVKM. This CDR3 has 14 residues. CDR3 region: CASSRPGGSETQYF. In DNA, the CDR3 is TGTGCCAGCAGTCGCCCCGGGGGGTCGGAGACCCAGTACTTC.

The genes are TRBV25-1 and TRBJ1-2, with a weak D call TRBD1 (5 bases). V lost 4 bases and J lost 3, with 12 bases in between. The CDR3 runs 14 residues. Germline CDR1 MGHDK, CDR2 SYGVNS. The CDR3: CASSGGGVDYGYTF. DNA for the CDR3: TGTGCCAGCAGTGGAGGAGGGGTAGACTATGGCTACACCTTC.

This clone showed up just once. The rearrangement uses TRBV5-5 and TRBJ2-3; 10 bases map to TRBD1. This CDR3 contains 15 residues. J lost 3 bases, V lost 4 bases, and 5 bases had no gene match. The germline gives CDR1 SGHKS, CDR2 YYEKEE (reference sequence). The CDR3 protein is CASSMDRGRTDTQYF. The DNA for the CDR3 is TGTGCCAGCAGCATGGACAGGGGGAGAACAGATACGCAGTATTTT.

The chain recombines TRBV13 with TRBJ2-3, with TRBD2 identical over 9 bases. This CDR3 is built from 17 residues. CDR1 PRHDT and CDR2 FYEKMQ come from the germline V gene (reference sequence). The ends lost 0 bases at V and 3 bases at J; junction bases unmatched: 7. In DNA, the CDR3 is TGTGCCAGCAGCTTAGGGCCAGTAAGCGGGAGGACAGATACGCAGTATTTT. Residues: CASSLGPVSGRTDTQYF.

This clone was seen once. The V call is TRBV9, the J call TRBJ2-1, with a possible D match to TRBD1 (5 bases). V dropped 0 bases and J dropped 8 bases, with 9 bases sitting between them. Per the germline V gene, CDR1 is SGDLS and CDR2 is YYNGEE. This CDR3 contains 13 residues. CDR3 in DNA: TGTGCCAGCAGCGTAGTGGACACACATGAGCAGTTCTTC. Protein sequence: CASSVVDTHEQFF.

The CDR3 is CASSPSGTSGSGPKNIQYF. In DNA, the CDR3 is TGTGCCAGCAGCCCCTCGGGGACTAGCGGGAGCGGACCCAAAAACATTCAGTACTTC. J is TRBJ2-4 and V is TRBV7-2, with 14 bases fitting TRBD2. The CDR3 has 19 amino acids. Germline-derived CDR1 and CDR2 are SGHTA and FQGNSA. V was pared by 5 bases and J by 2 bases, with 11 bases of the junction left unmatched.

The chain carries TRBV10-1 and TRBJ2-3; a possible D gene is TRBD1 (6 bases). The CDR3 extends over 15 amino acids. V was pared by 8 bases and J by 0 bases, with 15 bases between. CDR1 WNHNN and CDR2 SYGVQD come from the germline V gene (reference sequence). The DNA of the CDR3 is TGCGCCAGCCTTAGGGACACAACTAGCACAGATACGCAGTATTTT. Its protein is CASLRDTTSTDTQYF.

The rearrangement uses TRBV6-5 and TRBJ1-1; the D gene is possibly TRBD1 (5 bases). The CDR3 has 14 amino acids. Germline CDR1 and CDR2: MNHEY and SVGAGI. V lost 2 bases to trimming and J lost 8 bases, with 15 bases between them. Here the CDR3 DNA reads TGTGCCAGCAGTTACGGCCCCGAGACAGAGGAAGCTTTCTTT. It codes for CASSYGPETEEAFF.

V and J are TRBV5-6 and TRBJ1-1; D is uncertain. CDR3 length equals 14 residues. From germline, CDR1 is SGHDT and CDR2 YYEEEE. Trimming cost V 0 bases and J 5 bases, with 11 bases left between them. The CDR3 nucleotides read TGTGCCAGCAGCTTGGGCTTAAGGAGAACTGAAGCTTTCTTT. Translating it yields CASSLGLRRTEAFF.

The chain employs TRBV19 and TRBJ2-1; TRBD2 agrees at 15 bases. J gave up 9 bases and V 5 bases, and 5 bases lay outside the gene matches. This CDR3 has 15 amino acids. Per the germline V gene, CDR1 is LNHDA and CDR2 is SQIVND (reference sequence). CDR3 coding DNA: TGTGCCAGTAGTTCTTCGGGACTAGCGGGAGGTGAGCAGTTCTTC. It translates to CASSSSGLAGGEQFF.

The J gene is TRBJ1-2, the V gene TRBV10-3; tentatively, D is TRBD1 (6 bases). The CDR3 spans 14 residues. V was trimmed by 0 bases and J by 4 bases, leaving 9 bases between them. From germline, CDR1 is ENHRY and CDR2 SYGVKD. CDR3 in amino acids: CAISESGQIYGYTF. CDR3 DNA: TGTGCCATCAGTGAGTCCGGACAGATCTATGGCTACACCTTC.

The CDR3 loop is CASRLVGIGTDTQYF. Here the CDR3 DNA reads TGCGCCAGCAGACTAGTCGGGATAGGCACAGATACGCAGTATTTT. The V and J genes are TRBV5-1 and TRBJ2-3, with a possible D match to TRBD2 (5 bases). Trimming shortened V by 5 bases and J by 1 base, and 14 bases separated the two germline ends. The CDR3 is made up of 15 amino acids. The germline gives CDR1 SGHRS, CDR2 YFSETQ.

The chain is built from TRBV11-2 and TRBJ2-7, with 12 bases identical to TRBD1. The germline gives CDR1 SGHAT, CDR2 FQNNGV. The CDR3 is 19 amino acids. The V and J ends lost 0 bases and 6 bases, in that order; junction bases with no gene match: 15. The CDR3 DNA reads TGTGCCAGCAGCTTAGATGGGACAGGGGGCTCTGGCCGCCTCGCCGAGCAGTACTTC. Amino acid sequence: CASSLDGTGGSGRLAEQYF. Looking up the rest from reference TRBV11-2 and TRBJ2-7 gives the full variable domain: EAGVAQSPRYKIIEKRQSVAFWCNPISGHATLYWYQQILGQGPKLLIQFQNNGVVDDSQLPKDRFSAERLKGVDSTLKIQPAKLEDSAVYLCASSLDGTGGSGRLAEQYFGPGTRLTVT.

This chain connects TRBV6-4 to TRBJ2-1; TRBD2 matches at 8 bases. The CDR3 loop spans 16 amino acids. The trim removed 3 bases at V and 6 bases at J, leaving 10 bases unmatched. CDR1 MRHNA and CDR2 SNTAGT come from the germline V gene. CDR3 loop: CASSEMGLVKGNEQFF. CDR3 DNA: TGTGCCAGCAGTGAAATGGGACTAGTAAAGGGCAATGAGCAGTTCTTC.

The V gene is TRBV7-2, the J gene TRBJ1-5, with 8 bases identical to TRBD1. V lost 5 bases, J lost 12 bases, and 6 bases stayed unmatched. There are 12 residues in the CDR3. The germline CDR1 and CDR2 sequences are SGHTA and FQGNSA. The DNA of the CDR3 is TGTGCCAGCAGCATGAACAGGGGGTACCAGCATTTT. This sequence encodes CASSMNRGYQHF.

V is TRBV7-9 and J is TRBJ2-2, with 8 bases aligning to TRBD2. This CDR3 contains 15 residues. Germline CDR1 and CDR2: SEHNR and FQNEAQ (reference sequence). Germline trimming cut 4 bases from V and 3 bases from J; bases unmatched to any gene: 4. The CDR3 protein is CASSSPAGDTGELFF. CDR3 bases: TGTGCCAGCAGCTCCCCAGCGGGGGACACCGGGGAGCTGTTTTTT.

The chain joins TRBV25-1 to TRBJ2-1; 7 nucleotides align to TRBD1. V shed 1 base and J 10 bases; nucleotides not matched to a gene: 7. Germline V lookup: CDR1 MGHDK, CDR2 SYGVNS. This CDR3 contains 14 residues. The CDR3 region is CASSESRGGWEQFF. The DNA for the CDR3 is TGTGCCAGCAGTGAATCGAGAGGGGGCTGGGAGCAGTTCTTC.

V gene TRBV19 combines with J gene TRBJ1-2; 9 bases align to TRBD1. V lost 3 bases, J lost 5 bases, and 10 bases stayed unmatched. The CDR3 is 16 amino acids. Germline V gene data show CDR1 as LNHDA and CDR2 as SQIVND (reference sequence). The CDR3 nucleotides read TGTGCCAGTAGTATGGAATCCGGGACAGGGACTTATGGCTACACCTTC. This translates into CASSMESGTGTYGYTF.

V is TRBV18 and J is TRBJ1-1, with 9 positions matching TRBD1. The ends lost 6 bases at V and 1 base at J; junction bases unmatched: 6. Germline-derived CDR1 and CDR2 are KGHSH and LQKENI. The CDR3 extends over 15 amino acids. This CDR3 is CASSGAGQGNTEAFF. CDR3 DNA: TGTGCCAGCTCTGGTGCGGGACAGGGGAACACTGAAGCTTTCTTT.

The CDR3 here is CAWSRGNKNTEAFF. For the CDR3, the DNA is TGTGCCTGGAGTCGGGGGAACAAGAACACTGAAGCTTTCTTT. This chain connects TRBV30 to TRBJ1-1; D may be TRBD1 (5 bases). Trimming took 2 bases from V and 1 from J, leaving 11 bases between them. Germline V gene data show CDR1 as GTSNPN and CDR2 as SVGIG (reference sequence). The CDR3 extends over 14 amino acids.

The chain carries TRBV6-5 and TRBJ1-2; D gene unclear. Germline CDR1 MNHEY, CDR2 SVGAGI. The CDR3 is 14 amino acids. V lost 5 bases, J lost 5 bases, and 15 bases lay in between. The DNA for the CDR3 is TGTGCCAGCAGTGACCCACCCGGGGAATATGGCTACACCTTC. Protein: CASSDPPGEYGYTF.

The rearrangement links TRBV19 to TRBJ1-5; D is uncertain. V dropped 2 bases and J dropped 2 bases, with 4 bases sitting between them. Germline-derived CDR1 and CDR2 are LNHDA and SQIVND (reference sequence). This CDR3 spans 13 amino acids. The DNA for the CDR3 is TGTGCCAGTAGTATACGGGGCAATCAGCCCCAGCATTTT. It is translated as CASSIRGNQPQHF.

The rearrangement uses TRBV28 and TRBJ1-2; D is unclear. Trimming removed 2 bases from V and 1 base from J, with 8 bases in between. The CDR3 covers 14 residues. From germline, CDR1 is MDHEN and CDR2 SYDVKM. CDR3 sequence: CASSLGLLNYGYTF. The CDR3 nucleotides are TGTGCCAGCAGTTTAGGTTTACTTAACTATGGCTACACCTTC.

The chain carries TRBV18 and TRBJ2-2; D ambiguous. The V and J ends lost 0 bases and 7 bases respectively, with 3 bases between them. The CDR3 covers 12 residues. Germline V gives CDR1 KGHSH, CDR2 LQKENI. CDR3 in amino acids: CASSPPRGELFF. The CDR3 bases are TGTGCCAGCTCACCACCCCGCGGGGAGCTGTTTTTT.

This chain connects TRBV7-2 to TRBJ2-7, with D tentatively TRBD1 (6 bases). This CDR3 is built from 14 residues. The V end lost 5 bases, the J end lost 3 bases, and 14 bases lay between the germline ends. Germline V lookup: CDR1 SGHTA, CDR2 FQGNSA. The CDR3 nucleotides are TGTGCCAGCAGCCCTTCGGGACAAATCTACGAGCAGTACTTC. Protein product: CASSPSGQIYEQYF.

The rearrangement joins TRBV28 to TRBJ2-3, with unresolved D. The germline V gene has CDR1 MDHEN and CDR2 SYDVKM. The CDR3 loop spans 11 amino acids. V lost 5 bases, J lost 10 bases, and 10 bases lay in between. The CDR3 loop is CASSTELAQYF. CDR3 DNA sequence: TGTGCCAGCAGTACCGAATTAGCGCAGTATTTT.

The chain has TRBV18 and TRBJ1-5; 10 positions agree with TRBD1. There are 15 residues in the CDR3. V dropped 5 bases and J dropped 7; count of bases not matched to a gene: 8. The germline CDR1 and CDR2 sequences are KGHSH and LQKENI. The CDR3 reads CASSTDRGNGQPQHF. The CDR3 nucleotides are TGTGCCAGCTCAACGGACAGGGGGAACGGCCAGCCCCAGCATTTT. The full variable domain, with the rest looked up from reference TRBV18 and TRBJ1-5, is NAGVMQNPRHLVRRRGQEARLRCSPMKGHSHVYWYRQLPEEGLKFMVYLQKENIIDESGMPKERFSAEFPKEGPSILRIQQVVRGDSAAYFCASSTDRGNGQPQHFGDGTRLSIL.

V usage is TRBV27 and J usage is TRBJ1-6, with a tentative D call TRBD1 (5 bases). Trimming shortened V by 3 bases and J by 10 bases, and 13 bases separated the two germline ends. This CDR3 region has 14 residues. Germline-derived CDR1 and CDR2 are MNHEY and SMNVEV (reference sequence). Here the CDR3 reads CASSFGRAESPLHF. The CDR3 DNA reads TGTGCCAGCAGTTTCGGCAGGGCAGAGTCACCCCTCCACTTT.

CDR3: CASSGWTGLSGANVLTF. The CDR3 coding sequence is TGCGCCAGCAGCGGGTGGACAGGCCTCTCTGGGGCCAACGTCCTGACTTTC. The V gene is TRBV5-1, the J gene TRBJ2-6; 7 nucleotides agree with TRBD1. Looked up from germline, CDR1 is SGHRS and CDR2 is YFSETQ. V lost 4 bases and J lost 0; bases outside the gene matches: 7. The CDR3 is 17 amino acids.

The CDR3 protein is CASSLSLAGNYNEQFF. The CDR3 DNA reads TGTGCCAGCAGCTTGAGTCTAGCGGGAAACTACAATGAGCAGTTCTTC. The chain has TRBV11-2 and TRBJ2-1; 9 positions match TRBD2. In germline, CDR1 is SGHAT, CDR2 FQNNGV. The CDR3 spans 16 residues. V trimming: 3 bases; J trimming: 3 bases; junction bases outside the gene matches: 6.

The chain joins TRBV2 to TRBJ2-3; D possibly corresponds to TRBD1 (5 bases). The germline V gene encodes CDR1 SNHLY and CDR2 FYNNEI. V was shortened by 4 bases and J by 1 base, with 15 bases between the two germline ends. This CDR3 spans 16 amino acids. The CDR3 spells CASSVLVDRGTDTQYF. DNA for the CDR3: TGTGCCAGCAGTGTGTTAGTCGACAGAGGCACAGATACGCAGTATTTT.

This rearrangement joins TRBV6-5 to TRBJ1-1; TRBD1 agrees at 8 bases. V dropped 6 bases and J dropped 0; count of bases not matched to a gene: 3. The CDR3 consists of 14 residues. From germline, CDR1 is MNHEY and CDR2 SVGAGI. The CDR3: CASRRQGMNTEAFF. The CDR3 coding sequence is TGTGCCAGCAGAAGACAGGGGATGAACACTGAAGCTTTCTTT.